This T cell receptor (beta chain) was sequenced during a study of beta chain features in type 1 diabetes. CD45RO/CCR7/CD25/CD127/CD95/CD27 separated CD4+ naive, central memory, regulatory and stem cell-like memory cells by sorting. This CDR3 has 13 amino acids. The V end was cut by 4 bases, the J end by 7 bases, with 16 bases between. Germline-derived CDR1 and CDR2 are SQVTM and ANQGSEA. Findings and limits, study-wide: Cells expressing TCR highly could be over-represented by cDNA sequencing. More deletions and fewer insertions at VDJ junctions were seen in type 1 diabetes patients. All four CD4+ subsets of Type 1 diabetes patients contained TCRB CDR3s that were moderately but significantly shorter.

Every isolated RNA sample was fully reverse transcribed, so sequencing captured expressed TCRB transcripts. Produced via immunoSEQ multiplex PCR; TCRdb's table is partial and in-frame only. The sample yields around 260,000 clones, less than 30% seen once. To note about this clone: Its antigen is unidentified.

The V call is TRBV29-1, the J call TRBJ2-5; weak D call: TRBD1 (5 bases). Sequenced: naive CD4+ T cells from blood. This sequence was found in a woman aged 25 to 45 with type 1 diabetes. The CDR3 here is CSVVSGIGATQYF. DNA of the CDR3: TGCAGCGTTGTAAGTGGTATAGGGGCGACCCAGTACTTC.